This is a list of T cell receptor beta chains from one sample in a study of regulatory T cells in long-lasting Graves disease. MiXCR, run by TCRdb on the multiplex PCR reads, gives a single entry per CDR3 protein. The table lists some 250,000 distinct CDR3 sequences, approximately 18% of them singletons, with approximately 14% in the top ten. These data also formed part of another study, on T cells in Graves' hyperthyroidism and ophthalmopathy.

The sequencing here drew on peripheral blood mononuclear cells (PBMCs), taken at new diagnosis, from a patient treated with antithyroid drugs. The receptors were gathered from a woman aged 25 to 39 with Graves disease. CDR3s include the opening cysteine and the closing phenylalanine or tryptophan. D genes are given only for firm matches. Part of the rows lack a size; the others show once, few, many or a class for expanded clones.

CDR3aa: CASSLGPHGTADTEASF; CDR3nt: TGCGCCAGCAGCTTAGGGCCCCACGGGACAGCAGACACTGAAGCTTCCTTT; j_gene: TRBJ1-1; d_gene: TRBD1; v_gene: TRBV5-1; abundance: few
CDR3aa: CASPRGQGSGGELFF; CDR3nt: TGTGCCAGCCCGAGAGGACAGGGGTCCGGAGGGGAGCTGTTTTTT; j_gene: TRBJ2-2; d_gene: TRBD1; v_gene: TRBV18; abundance: NA
CDR3aa: CSGRRNTEAFF; CDR3nt: TGCAGCGGAAGGAGGAACACTGAAGCTTTCTTT; j_gene: TRBJ1-1; d_gene: NA; v_gene: TRBV29-1; abundance: NA
CDR3aa: CASSPDRDGEKLFF; CDR3nt: TGTGCCAGCAGTCCCGACAGGGACGGTGAAAAACTGTTTTTT; j_gene: TRBJ1-4; d_gene: TRBD1; v_gene: TRBV12-3/TRBV12-4; abundance: many
CDR3aa: CASSLGGGTFSYEQYF; CDR3nt: TGTGCCAGCAGCTTAGGTGGAGGGACCTTCTCCTACGAGCAGTACTTC; j_gene: TRBJ2-7; d_gene: NA; v_gene: TRBV7-2; abundance: many
CDR3aa: CASSWGLAGGLGEQFF; CDR3nt: TGTGCCAGCAGCTGGGGACTAGCGGGGGGGCTTGGTGAGCAGTTCTTC; j_gene: TRBJ2-1; d_gene: TRBD2; v_gene: TRBV7-2; abundance: once
CDR3aa: CASSLAHGGAGETQYF; CDR3nt: TGTGCCAGCAGCTTGGCCCACGGGGGGGCCGGAGAGACCCAGTACTTC; j_gene: TRBJ2-5; d_gene: TRBD2; v_gene: TRBV5-5; abundance: NA
CDR3aa: CASSLRDIQETQYF; CDR3nt: TGTGCCAGCAGTTTGAGGGACATCCAAGAGACCCAGTACTTC; j_gene: TRBJ2-5; d_gene: NA; v_gene: TRBV12-3/TRBV12-4; abundance: NA
CDR3aa: CASSEAVPVTSQETQYF; CDR3nt: TGTGCCAGCAGTGAAGCGGTCCCTGTGACGTCACAAGAGACCCAGTACTTC; j_gene: TRBJ2-5; d_gene: NA; v_gene: TRBV2; abundance: many
CDR3aa: CASSASENTEAFF; CDR3nt: TGTGCCAGCAGTGCCTCCGAGAACACTGAAGCTTTCTTT; j_gene: TRBJ1-1; d_gene: NA; v_gene: TRBV6-1; abundance: many
CDR3aa: CASSSYSHSGANVLTF; CDR3nt: TGTGCCAGCAGCTCCTACAGCCACTCTGGGGCCAACGTCCTGACTTTC; j_gene: TRBJ2-6; d_gene: NA; v_gene: TRBV7-2; abundance: many
CDR3aa: CASSPTNSHGYTF; CDR3nt: TGTGCCAGCAGCCCCACTAACTCCCATGGCTACACCTTC; j_gene: TRBJ1-2; d_gene: NA; v_gene: TRBV6-1; abundance: NA
CDR3aa: CASSPETSNQPQHF; CDR3nt: TGTGCCAGCTCACCCGAGACCTCGAATCAGCCCCAGCATTTT; j_gene: TRBJ1-5; d_gene: NA; v_gene: TRBV18; abundance: many
CDR3aa: CASSLAPENGYTF; CDR3nt: TGTGCCAGCAGCTTAGCCCCCGAGAATGGCTACACCTTC; j_gene: TRBJ1-2; d_gene: NA; v_gene: TRBV7-8; abundance: many
CDR3aa: CASSQGLDNGYTF; CDR3nt: TGTGCCAGCAGCCAAGGACTGGACAATGGCTACACCTTC; j_gene: TRBJ1-2; d_gene: NA; v_gene: TRBV3-1; abundance: many
CDR3aa: CSARDLSSEKLFF; CDR3nt: TGCAGTGCAAGGGACCTTTCTTCGGAAAAACTGTTTTTT; j_gene: TRBJ1-4; d_gene: NA; v_gene: TRBV20-1; abundance: many
CDR3aa: CASSVRDYSLPLHF; CDR3nt: TGTGCCAGCAGTGTCCGGGACTATAGTCTACCCCTCCACTTT; j_gene: TRBJ1-6; d_gene: NA; v_gene: TRBV6-2/TRBV6-3; abundance: few
CDR3aa: CASSRQGAGEKLFF; CDR3nt: TGTGCCAGCAGCCGACAGGGGGCAGGGGAAAAACTGTTTTTT; j_gene: TRBJ1-4; d_gene: TRBD1; v_gene: TRBV7-6; abundance: many
CDR3aa: CASSDLLHPTDTQYF; CDR3nt: TGTGCCAGCAGTGACCTACTACACCCCACAGATACGCAGTATTTT; j_gene: TRBJ2-3; d_gene: NA; v_gene: TRBV25-1; abundance: NA
CDR3aa: CASSLLVMNTGELFF; CDR3nt: TGTGCCAGCAGCTTGTTAGTGATGAACACCGGGGAGCTGTTTTTT; j_gene: TRBJ2-2; d_gene: NA; v_gene: TRBV5-5; abundance: NA
CDR3aa: CASSSSTTTYEQYF; CDR3nt: TGTGCCAGCAGTTCGTCGACTACAACCTACGAGCAGTACTTC; j_gene: TRBJ2-7; d_gene: NA; v_gene: TRBV28; abundance: NA
CDR3aa: CASSALDLDQPQHF; CDR3nt: TGTGCCAGCAGCGCCTTGGACCTCGATCAGCCCCAGCATTTT; j_gene: TRBJ1-5; d_gene: NA; v_gene: TRBV7-9; abundance: many
CDR3aa: CASSEVGRDNEQFF; CDR3nt: TGTGCCAGCAGTGAAGTGGGGCGGGACAATGAGCAGTTCTTC; j_gene: TRBJ2-1; d_gene: NA; v_gene: TRBV2; abundance: many
CDR3aa: CSARRFSSYEQYF; CDR3nt: TGCAGTGCTAGAAGGTTCAGCTCCTACGAGCAGTACTTC; j_gene: TRBJ2-7; d_gene: NA; v_gene: TRBV20-1; abundance: many
CDR3aa: CASSLALGGPNTEAFF; CDR3nt: TGTGCCAGCAGTTTAGCGCTGGGGGGCCCGAACACTGAAGCTTTCTTT; j_gene: TRBJ1-1; d_gene: NA; v_gene: TRBV12-3/TRBV12-4; abundance: NA
CDR3aa: CASSQGETGGYGYTF; CDR3nt: TGTGCCAGCAGCCAAGGTGAAACAGGGGGCTATGGCTACACCTTC; j_gene: TRBJ1-2; d_gene: TRBD1; v_gene: TRBV5-1; abundance: many
CDR3aa: CASSLGPGNEQFF; CDR3nt: TGTGCCAGCAGTTTAGGGCCGGGGAATGAGCAGTTCTTC; j_gene: TRBJ2-1; d_gene: NA; v_gene: TRBV12-3/TRBV12-4; abundance: many
CDR3aa: CASSALRDRQETQYF; CDR3nt: TGTGCCAGTAGTGCCCTCCGGGACAGACAAGAGACCCAGTACTTC; j_gene: TRBJ2-5; d_gene: TRBD1; v_gene: TRBV19; abundance: NA
CDR3aa: CASWRGDPGGNEQFF; CDR3nt: TGTGCCAGCTGGCGGGGGGACCCCGGAGGAAATGAGCAGTTCTTC; j_gene: TRBJ2-1; d_gene: TRBD2; v_gene: TRBV12-3/TRBV12-4; abundance: many
CDR3aa: CASKARQGRPKNQPQHF; CDR3nt: TGTGCCAGTAAGGCGAGGCAGGGGAGACCCAAGAATCAGCCCCAGCATTTT; j_gene: TRBJ1-5; d_gene: NA; v_gene: TRBV19; abundance: many
CDR3aa: CASSSGTGFSGYNEQFF; CDR3nt: TGTGCCAGCAGCTCCGGGACAGGGTTTTCGGGCTACAATGAGCAGTTCTTC; j_gene: TRBJ2-1; d_gene: TRBD1; v_gene: TRBV5-4; abundance: many
CDR3aa: CASSLEGTELGEAFF; CDR3nt: TGCGCCAGCAGCTTGGAAGGTACGGAGTTAGGTGAAGCTTTCTTT; j_gene: TRBJ1-1; d_gene: NA; v_gene: TRBV5-1; abundance: many
CDR3aa: CASFRPRGENYNEQFF; CDR3nt: TGCGCCAGCTTCCGCCCGCGGGGGGAAAACTACAATGAGCAGTTCTTC; j_gene: TRBJ2-1; d_gene: TRBD2; v_gene: TRBV18; abundance: NA
CDR3aa: CASRPGTGGYGYTF; CDR3nt: TGTGCCAGCAGGCCTGGGACAGGGGGGTATGGCTACACCTTC; j_gene: TRBJ1-2; d_gene: TRBD1; v_gene: TRBV27; abundance: many
CDR3aa: CASTEWGRYTDTQYF; CDR3nt: TGTGCCAGCACCGAATGGGGCCGCTACACAGATACGCAGTATTTT; j_gene: TRBJ2-3; d_gene: NA; v_gene: TRBV6-1; abundance: NA
CDR3aa: CASSSGQGHTDTQYF; CDR3nt: TGTGCCAGCAGTTCCGGACAGGGCCACACAGATACGCAGTATTTT; j_gene: TRBJ2-3; d_gene: TRBD1; v_gene: TRBV5-6; abundance: many
CDR3aa: CASRLQGAFDNEQFF; CDR3nt: TGTGCCAGCAGGCTACAGGGGGCCTTCGACAATGAGCAGTTCTTC; j_gene: TRBJ2-1; d_gene: TRBD1; v_gene: TRBV2; abundance: many
CDR3aa: CASRAEGDGYTF; CDR3nt: TGTGCCAGCAGGGCGGAGGGGGATGGCTACACCTTC; j_gene: TRBJ1-2; d_gene: NA; v_gene: TRBV5-4; abundance: NA
CDR3aa: CASSLTGTLYEQYF; CDR3nt: TGTGCCAGCAGCTTGACCGGGACACTATACGAGCAGTACTTC; j_gene: TRBJ2-7; d_gene: NA; v_gene: TRBV11-2; abundance: many
CDR3aa: CATSRDRGWRNTEAFF; CDR3nt: TGTGCCACCAGCAGAGACAGGGGCTGGAGGAACACTGAAGCTTTCTTT; j_gene: TRBJ1-1; d_gene: NA; v_gene: TRBV15; abundance: few
CDR3aa: CASSLLLTGTGSSGANVLTF; CDR3nt: TGTGCCAGCAGCTTGTTACTGACCGGGACAGGAAGCTCTGGGGCCAACGTCCTGACTTTC; j_gene: TRBJ2-6; d_gene: TRBD1; v_gene: TRBV11-2; abundance: many
CDR3aa: CSASRTNRGNEKLFF; CDR3nt: TGCAGTGCTAGTCGAACGAACAGGGGTAATGAAAAACTGTTTTTT; j_gene: TRBJ1-4; d_gene: TRBD1; v_gene: TRBV20-1; abundance: many
CDR3aa: CASSYEGGLSPLHF; CDR3nt: TGTGCCAGCAGTTACGAAGGGGGCCTTTCACCCCTCCACTTT; j_gene: TRBJ1-6; d_gene: TRBD1; v_gene: TRBV6-2/TRBV6-3; abundance: many
CDR3aa: CASSLKNYEQYF; CDR3nt: TGTGCCAGCAGCCTAAAAAACTACGAGCAGTACTTC; j_gene: TRBJ2-7; d_gene: NA; v_gene: TRBV7-2; abundance: few
CDR3aa: CASSSRISSGGNNEQFF; CDR3nt: TGTGCCAGCAGCTCAAGAATATCTAGCGGGGGTAACAATGAGCAGTTCTTC; j_gene: TRBJ2-1; d_gene: TRBD2; v_gene: TRBV11-2; abundance: NA
CDR3aa: CASSLFGGGRTDTQYF; CDR3nt: TGTGCCAGCAGTTTATTTGGGGGAGGGCGCACAGATACGCAGTATTTT; j_gene: TRBJ2-3; d_gene: TRBD2; v_gene: TRBV28; abundance: once
CDR3aa: CASSDLATGELFF; CDR3nt: TGTGCCAGCAGTGATCTGGCGACCGGGGAGCTGTTTTTT; j_gene: TRBJ2-2; d_gene: NA; v_gene: TRBV6-4; abundance: NA
CDR3aa: CASSSTLAGGVRANEQFF; CDR3nt: TGTGCCAGCAGCTCCACACTAGCGGGGGGGGTACGAGCCAATGAGCAGTTCTTC; j_gene: TRBJ2-1; d_gene: TRBD2; v_gene: TRBV5-6; abundance: few
CDR3aa: CASSSPPLEKLFF; CDR3nt: TGTGCCAGCAGCTCTCCGCCCCTTGAAAAACTGTTTTTT; j_gene: TRBJ1-4; d_gene: NA; v_gene: TRBV7-9; abundance: many
CDR3aa: CASSIRLAGGPAYNEQFF; CDR3nt: TGTGCCAGTAGTATCCGTCTAGCGGGGGGGCCGGCGTACAATGAGCAGTTCTTC; j_gene: TRBJ2-1; d_gene: TRBD2; v_gene: TRBV19; abundance: few
CDR3aa: CASSREAGGNQPQHF; CDR3nt: TGTGCCAGCTCACGGGAGGCGGGTGGCAATCAGCCCCAGCATTTT; j_gene: TRBJ1-5; d_gene: NA; v_gene: TRBV18; abundance: NA
CDR3aa: CSARQGPNTGELFF; CDR3nt: TGCAGTGCTAGGCAGGGACCGAACACCGGGGAGCTGTTTTTT; j_gene: TRBJ2-2; d_gene: NA; v_gene: TRBV20-1; abundance: many
CDR3aa: CSARERQEGAKNIQYF; CDR3nt: TGCAGTGCTAGGGAACGACAGGAGGGGGCCAAAAACATTCAGTACTTC; j_gene: TRBJ2-4; d_gene: NA; v_gene: TRBV20-1; abundance: many